This TCR beta chain came from a study of T cell responses to AZD1222 COVID-19 vaccine. Findings of the study overall: Donor demographics were predominantly white British with a female majority; clonal diversity may be underestimated. Spike-wide coverage was observed for vaccine-associated CD4 TCRs, with dominant responses at 160-218 and 743-854.

Remarks on this clone: Its specificity is not known. The sample has other DNA sequences that encode this CDR3 too.

Germline V gene data show CDR1 as SEHNR and CDR2 as FQNEAQ (reference sequence). Trimming removed 5 bases at V and 5 bases at J, with 9 bases between. The CDR3 is 12 amino acids. TCRdb's table, derived via immunoSEQ multiplex PCR, lists solely in-frame clones and lacks some. The table records 200,000 or so clones, approximately 94% of them present only once. The specimen was peripheral blood, collected on day 0 of MenACWY control vaccination. This chain uses TRBV7-9 with TRBJ1-2; a weak D match, TRBD1 (6 bases). The source of this sequence is an adult in good health. CDR3 loop: CASSPQGYGYTF. The CDR3 DNA sequence: TGTGCCAGCAGCCCGCAGGGGTATGGCTACACCTTC.